These 30 T cell receptor beta chains came from one sample sequenced in a study of Graves' ophthalmopathy and Graves' hyperthyroidism. Investigators amplified TCR beta CDR3 regions from RNA transcripts. A first-round RT-PCR used HTBI primers, followed by a second-round multiplex PCR. In TCRdb, the multiplex PCR reads were re-called with MiXCR into one record per CDR3 protein. The sample has over a million distinct CDR3 sequences, about two fifths seen once; the top ten hold around 10%. The sample was peripheral blood or thyroid tissue (not recorded which). Every receptor here comes from an adult man with Graves' hyperthyroidism.

Notes on this clonotype: With a much larger clone just one base away, this may be a read error. This chain connects TRBV24-1 to TRBJ2-7; 8 nucleotides align to TRBD2. CDR1 is KGHDR, CDR2 SFDVKD, per germline. CDR3 length: 16 residues. CDR3 region: CATSGLGSGSTYEQHF. CDR3 DNA: TGTGCCACCAGTGGGTTGGGGAGCGGGAGTACCTACGAGCAGCACTTC.

V and J are TRBV2 and TRBJ2-7, with TRBD2 as a possible D gene (5 bases). Trimming cost V 3 bases and J 5 bases, with 20 bases left between them. The CDR3 length is 16 residues. CDR1 is SNHLY, CDR2 FYNNEI, per germline. The CDR3 DNA sequence: TGTGCCAGCAGTGATACTAGGTCCCATTCTGCCCACGAGCAGTACTTC. It codes for CASSDTRSHSAHEQYF. Variable domain in full (rest from reference TRBV2 and TRBJ2-7): EPEVTQTPSHQVTQMGQEVILRCVPISNHLYFYWYRQILGQKVEFLVSFYNNEISEKSEIFDDQFSVERPDGSNFTLKIRSTKLEDSAMYFCASSDTRSHSAHEQYFGPGTRLTVT.

In this sample, this clonotype turned up many times. This chain joins TRBV6-1 and TRBJ1-1; D remains ambiguous. Trimming stripped 7 bases from V and 11 bases from J, with 5 bases between. The V gene's germline CDR1 is MNHNS and CDR2 SASEGT. This CDR3 has 8 residues. DNA of the CDR3: TGTGCCAGCACCCCGGCTTTCTTT. It encodes CASTPAFF.

This clonotype has more than one count but fewer than ten. The CDR3 sequence is CSARDLSGFQETQYF. The CDR3 region has the DNA TGCAGTGCTAGAGATCTTTCGGGGTTCCAAGAGACCCAGTACTTC. The chain recombines TRBV20-1 with TRBJ2-5; TRBD2 is a possible D gene (5 bases). Germline V CDR1 and CDR2: DFQATT, SNEGSKA (reference sequence). With 0 bases removed from V and 1 base from J, the gap between germline ends came to 12 bases. CDR3 size: 15 residues.

As concerns this clonotype: An end of the junction differs from the germline gene, which may be a read error. The chain carries TRBV2 and TRBJ2-2, with D possibly TRBD2 on 5 matching bases. Germline-derived CDR1 and CDR2 are SNHLY and FYNNEI. The CDR3 sequence is 14 residues long. The chain's CDR3 is CAISQLEYTGELFF. The CDR3 coding sequence is TGTGCCATCAGTCAACTAGAATACACCGGGGAGCTGTTTTTT. Full variable domain (rest looked up from reference TRBV2 and TRBJ2-2): EPEVTQTPSHQVTQMGQEVILRCVPISNHLYFYWYRQILGQKVEFLVSFYNNEISEKSEIFDDQFSVERPDGSNFTLKIRSTKLEDSAMYFCAISQLEYTGELFFGEGSRLTVL.

This clonotype was counted ten times or more. The chain links TRBV2 to TRBJ1-6; D remains ambiguous. V lost 2 bases to trimming and J lost 7 bases, with 15 bases between them. CDR1 SNHLY and CDR2 FYNNEI come from the germline V gene. This CDR3 spans 16 amino acids. CDR3: CASSESESFNNSPLHF. The DNA of the CDR3 is TGTGCCAGCAGTGAAAGCGAGTCCTTTAACAATTCACCCCTCCACTTT.

J is TRBJ1-3 and V is TRBV6-6; D is unclear. Germline loops: CDR1 MNHNY, CDR2 SVGAGI (reference sequence). V was trimmed by 6 bases and J by 0 bases, leaving 27 bases between them. This CDR3 comprises 20 residues. The CDR3 loop reads CASRHTPLFGRQDSGNTIYF. The CDR3 DNA reads TGTGCCAGCAGGCATACCCCATTGTTCGGCCGACAAGACTCTGGAAACACCATATATTTT.

This clonotype showed up just a few times. The rearrangement uses TRBV20-1 and TRBJ2-7; 9 bases match TRBD1. CDR1 and CDR2 (germline): DFQATT, SNEGSKA (reference sequence). CDR3 length: 15 amino acids. CDR3: CSGNLRDRARNEQYF. CDR3 DNA: TGCAGCGGTAATCTCCGGGACAGGGCTCGCAATGAGCAGTACTTC.

This clonotype was counted ten times or more. The chain is built from TRBV11-2 and TRBJ1-1, with 7 bases identical to TRBD1. The CDR3 sequence is 15 residues long. V shed 5 bases and J 1 base; nucleotides not matched to a gene: 7. Germline V CDR1 and CDR2: SGHAT, FQNNGV. CDR3 coding DNA: TGTGCCAGCAGCCGGATGAACAGGGGGAACACTGAAGCTTTCTTT. This encodes CASSRMNRGNTEAFF. Full variable domain (rest looked up from reference TRBV11-2 and TRBJ1-1): EAGVAQSPRYKIIEKRQSVAFWCNPISGHATLYWYQQILGQGPKLLIQFQNNGVVDDSQLPKDRFSAERLKGVDSTLKIQPAKLEDSAVYLCASSRMNRGNTEAFFGQGTRLTVV.

The chain couples TRBV10-3 to TRBJ1-6; D is uncertain. The germline gives CDR1 ENHRY, CDR2 SYGVKD. Trimming removed 6 bases at V and 8 bases at J, with 11 bases between. The CDR3 contains 13 residues. The CDR3 loop reads CAISSGVDSPLHF. The CDR3 coding sequence is TGTGCCATCAGCTCCGGGGTGGATTCACCCCTCCACTTT.

The chain employs TRBV10-3 and TRBJ1-1; 11 bases agree with TRBD1. The germline V gene has CDR1 ENHRY and CDR2 SYGVKD. The CDR3 extends over 15 amino acids. V shed 4 bases and J 4 bases; nucleotides not matched to a gene: 5. This chain's CDR3 is CAISGPDRGPTEAFF. DNA of the CDR3: TGTGCCATCAGTGGACCGGACAGGGGGCCCACTGAAGCTTTCTTT.

In its sample, this clonotype was seen many times. The chain recombines TRBV20-1 with TRBJ2-7, with 7 bases lining up with TRBD1. Per the germline V gene, CDR1 is DFQATT and CDR2 is SNEGSKA (reference sequence). V lost 4 bases and J lost 2; bases outside the gene matches: 2. The CDR3 totals 12 residues. CDR3 nucleotide sequence: TGCAGTGCTACGGACAGGCCCTACGAGCAGTACTTC. Protein sequence: CSATDRPYEQYF.

The V and J genes are TRBV6-6 and TRBJ1-2; TRBD1 might be the D (5 bases). The CDR3 extends over 15 amino acids. Trimming stripped 5 bases from V and 8 bases from J, with 21 bases between. Looked up from germline, CDR1 is MNHNY and CDR2 is SVGAGI (reference sequence). This chain's CDR3 is CASSPGDRGDEGYTF. The CDR3 nucleotides read TGTGCCAGCAGTCCCGGGGATCGGGGCGACGAGGGCTACACCTTC.

This clonotype has a count of ten or more. J is TRBJ1-6 and V is TRBV6-6; a possible D gene is TRBD1 (6 bases). The CDR3 spans 16 residues. Germline V CDR1 and CDR2: MNHNY, SVGAGI (reference sequence). V shed 5 bases and J shed 2 bases, with 13 bases lying between them. The DNA for the CDR3 is TGTGCCAGCAGTAAAACAGGGATACCCTATAATTCACCCCTCCACTTT. It yields the protein CASSKTGIPYNSPLHF.

This clonotype came up a few times. The chain links TRBV20-1 to TRBJ2-5, with D hard to call. The germline CDR1 and CDR2 sequences are DFQATT and SNEGSKA (reference sequence). The CDR3 totals 12 residues. The germline V and J ends were trimmed by 4 bases and 0 bases, with 6 bases remaining between them. The CDR3 region has the DNA TGCAGTGCTACCAGCAACCAAGAGACCCAGTACTTC. It codes for CSATSNQETQYF.

V gene TRBV10-3 combines with J gene TRBJ1-5; unclear D gene. Germline CDR1 is ENHRY and CDR2 is SYGVKD. This CDR3 is 12 amino acids long. This chain's CDR3 is CAAREGNQPQHF. The CDR3 coding sequence is TGTGCTGCTCGGGAGGGCAATCAGCCCCAGCATTTT.

The genes are TRBV6-4 and TRBJ1-6; no definite D call. The CDR3 contains 13 residues. From germline, CDR1 is MRHNA and CDR2 SNTAGT. V lost 5 bases and J 8 bases, leaving 10 bases between the germline ends. The CDR3 protein is CASSSVRDSPLHF. CDR3 nucleotides: TGTGCCAGCAGTTCTGTGAGGGATTCACCCCTCCACTTT.

V and J are TRBV5-8 and TRBJ2-7; the D call may be TRBD1 or TRBD2 (5 bases each). Per germline, CDR1 SGHTS and CDR2 YDEGEE. CDR3 length: 11 residues. The V and J ends lost 4 bases and 10 bases respectively, with 12 bases between them. CDR3: CASSPDTGQYF. The CDR3 region has the DNA TGTGCCAGCAGCCCGGACACGGGACAGTACTTC.

This clonotype appeared many times. One junction end disagrees with the germline gene, perhaps due to a read error. The V gene is TRBV2, the J gene TRBJ1-5; TRBD1 matches at 7 bases. The V gene's germline CDR1 is SNHLY and CDR2 FYNNEI. The CDR3 extends over 13 amino acids. CDR3 DNA sequence: TGCGCCAGCAGCCAGGGGGGCAATCAGCCCCAGCATTTT. It specifies CASSQGGNQPQHF.

This clonotype appeared many times. This sequence joins TRBV6-5 and TRBJ2-7, with unresolved D. V lost 6 bases, J lost 2 bases, and 8 bases lay in between. Germline loops: CDR1 MNHEY, CDR2 SVGAGI. The CDR3 covers 12 residues. The CDR3 region has the DNA TGTGCCAGCAGCCGTGACGCCTACGAGCAGTACTTC. This translates into CASSRDAYEQYF.

This clonotype was recorded many times. The chain carries TRBV5-6 and TRBJ1-5, with no clear D. Germline V gives CDR1 SGHDT, CDR2 YYEEEE. This CDR3 comprises 15 residues. V was shortened by 1 base and J by 0 bases, with 8 bases between the two germline ends. The CDR3 spells CASSLSPFSNQPQHF. Written as DNA, the CDR3 is TGTGCCAGCAGCTTGTCACCGTTTAGCAATCAGCCCCAGCATTTT.

This clonotype occurred many times. The rearrangement links TRBV9 to TRBJ1-1; 8 positions match TRBD1. Germline V CDR1 and CDR2: SGDLS, YYNGEE. This CDR3 has 14 amino acids. Trimming took 2 bases from V and 3 from J; bases not matched to a gene: 3. The CDR3 sequence: CASSVGQGDTEAFF. The DNA of the CDR3 is TGTGCCAGCAGCGTCGGACAGGGTGACACTGAAGCTTTCTTT.

This clonotype was detected many times. The rearrangement joins TRBV6-5 to TRBJ2-5; the D gene is possibly TRBD1 (6 bases). V was pared by 6 bases and J by 2 bases, with 10 bases between. CDR3 length: 13 residues. Germline assignment: CDR1 MNHEY and CDR2 SVGAGI. CDR3 DNA sequence: TGTGCCAGCAGGGCGGACAGTCAAGAGACCCAGTACTTC. This encodes CASRADSQETQYF.

This clonotype was counted a few times. The chain uses TRBV5-8 and TRBJ2-7, with TRBD1 matching over 9 bases. Trimming took 4 bases from V and 2 from J; bases not matched to a gene: 7. The CDR3 loop spans 15 amino acids. CDR1 and CDR2 (germline): SGHTS, YDEGEE. CDR3 amino acids: CASSPGQGRTYEQYF. The CDR3 DNA reads TGTGCCAGCAGCCCGGGACAGGGTCGCACCTACGAGCAGTACTTC.

This clonotype came up a few times. V is TRBV12-3 or TRBV12-4 and J is TRBJ2-7; 8 nucleotides line up with TRBD2. This CDR3 has 15 residues. Trimming took 7 bases from V and 1 from J; bases not matched to a gene: 9. CDR3 coding DNA: TGTGCCAGCACCCAGGATCCGGGAGGGTCCTACGAGCAGTACTTC. Translated, it gives CASTQDPGGSYEQYF.

This clonotype appeared many times. The genes are TRBV5-1 and TRBJ1-1, with D uncertain. CDR1 and CDR2 from the germline V gene are SGHRS and YFSETQ. The V and J ends lost 2 bases and 1 base respectively, with 18 bases between them. The CDR3 extends over 17 amino acids. The CDR3 sequence: CASSFRWSPSGNTEAFF. CDR3 DNA: TGCGCCAGCAGCTTTCGCTGGAGCCCGTCGGGGAACACTGAAGCTTTCTTT.

The V gene is TRBV10-2, the J gene TRBJ2-5, with TRBD1 identical over 7 bases. The J segment lost 5 bases and the V segment lost 3 bases, leaving 6 bases of the junction unmatched. Germline CDR1 WSHSY, CDR2 SAAADI. The CDR3 is 14 amino acids. The CDR3 here is CASSDGTVGETQYF. CDR3 sequence (DNA): TGCGCCAGCAGTGACGGGACAGTTGGGGAGACCCAGTACTTC.

The V and J genes are TRBV10-3 and TRBJ1-1, with 7 bases identical to TRBD1. The CDR3 sequence is 13 residues long. The V gene end was trimmed by 10 bases and the J gene end by 7 bases; junction bases not matched to a gene: 12. Per germline, CDR1 ENHRY and CDR2 SYGVKD. The CDR3 DNA sequence: TGTGCCAGCAGCAGGACAGGCGATGGTGAAGCTTTCTTT. This codes for CASSRTGDGEAFF.

This clonotype showed up many times. The chain links TRBV6-6 to TRBJ1-5; TRBD1 matches at 9 bases. In germline, CDR1 is MNHNY, CDR2 SVGAGI (reference sequence). This CDR3 spans 13 amino acids. Trimming took 6 bases from V and 7 from J; bases not matched to a gene: 4. The DNA for the CDR3 is TGTGCCAGCAGGGGACAGGGATACCAGCCCCAGCATTTT. Translated: CASRGQGYQPQHF.

In its sample, this clonotype was seen many times. J is TRBJ1-1 and V is TRBV29-1, with D unclear. V lost 7 bases to trimming and J lost 5 bases, with 14 bases between them. This CDR3 region has 12 residues. CDR1 SQVTM and CDR2 ANQGSEA come from the germline V gene. The CDR3 bases are TGCAGCGCCGAAGGCGGGAATACTGAAGCTTTCTTT. Encoded protein: CSAEGGNTEAFF. The full variable domain, its missing parts supplied by reference TRBV29-1 and TRBJ1-1, is SAVISQKPSRDICQRGTSLTIQCQVDSQVTMMFWYRQQPGQSLTLIATANQGSEATYESGFVIDKFPISRPNLTFSTLTVSNMSPEDSSIYLCSAEGGNTEAFFGQGTRLTVV.